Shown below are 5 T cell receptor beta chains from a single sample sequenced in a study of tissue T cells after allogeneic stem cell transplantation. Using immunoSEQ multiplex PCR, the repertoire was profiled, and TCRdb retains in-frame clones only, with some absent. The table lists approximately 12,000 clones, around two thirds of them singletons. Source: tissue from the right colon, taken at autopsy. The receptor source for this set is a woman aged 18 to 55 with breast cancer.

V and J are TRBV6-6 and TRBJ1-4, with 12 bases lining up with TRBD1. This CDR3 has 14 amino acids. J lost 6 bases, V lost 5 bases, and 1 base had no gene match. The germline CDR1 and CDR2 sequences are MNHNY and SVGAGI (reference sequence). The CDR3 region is CASSGTGGDEKLFF. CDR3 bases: TGTGCCAGCAGTGGGACAGGGGGCGATGAAAAACTGTTTTTT.

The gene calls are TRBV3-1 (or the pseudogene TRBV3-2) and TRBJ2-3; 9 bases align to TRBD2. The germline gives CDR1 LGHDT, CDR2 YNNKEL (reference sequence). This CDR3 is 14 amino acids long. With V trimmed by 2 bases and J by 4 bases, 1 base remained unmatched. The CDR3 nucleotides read TGTGCCAGCAGCCAACTAGCGGGGTCAGATACGCAGTATTTT. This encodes CASSQLAGSDTQYF.

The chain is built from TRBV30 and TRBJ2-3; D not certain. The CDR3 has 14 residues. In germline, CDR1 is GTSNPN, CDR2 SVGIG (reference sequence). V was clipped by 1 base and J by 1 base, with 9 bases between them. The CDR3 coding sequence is TGTGCCTGGAGTGGGAGCGTACGCACAGATACGCAGTATTTT. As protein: CAWSGSVRTDTQYF.

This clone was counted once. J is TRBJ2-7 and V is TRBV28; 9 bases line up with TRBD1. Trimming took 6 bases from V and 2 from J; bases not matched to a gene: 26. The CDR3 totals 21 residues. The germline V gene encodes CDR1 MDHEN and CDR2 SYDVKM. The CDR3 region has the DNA TGTGCCAGCAGCATCCCACCCTGGAGGTCGTCGGACGGGACAGGGACCTACGAGCAGTACTTC. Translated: CASSIPPWRSSDGTGTYEQYF.

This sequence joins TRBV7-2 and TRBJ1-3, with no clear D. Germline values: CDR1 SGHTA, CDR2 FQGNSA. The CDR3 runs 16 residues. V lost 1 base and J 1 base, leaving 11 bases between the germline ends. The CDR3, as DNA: TGTGCCAGCAGCTTAGATGTGGGGTCGTCTGGAAACACCATATATTTT. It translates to CASSLDVGSSGNTIYF. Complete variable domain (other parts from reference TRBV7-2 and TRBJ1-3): GAGVSQSPSNKVTEKGKDVELRCDPISGHTALYWYRQSLGQGLEFLIYFQGNSAPDKSGLPSDRFSAERTGGSVSTLTIQRTQQEDSAVYLCASSLDVGSSGNTIYFGEGSWLTVV.